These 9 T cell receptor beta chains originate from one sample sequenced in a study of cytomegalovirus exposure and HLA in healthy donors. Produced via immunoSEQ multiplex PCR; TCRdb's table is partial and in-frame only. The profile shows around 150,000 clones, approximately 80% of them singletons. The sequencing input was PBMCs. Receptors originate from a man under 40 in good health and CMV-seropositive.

The chain's CDR3 is CASRQTGGSYEQYF. CDR3 DNA sequence: TGTGCCAGCAGGCAAACAGGGGGCAGCTACGAGCAGTACTTC. The chain carries TRBV7-2 and TRBJ2-7; 9 nucleotides line up with TRBD1. This CDR3 has 14 residues. In germline, CDR1 is SGHTA, CDR2 FQGNSA. The junction had 6 bases not matched to a gene; V was cut back by 6 bases and J by 3 bases.

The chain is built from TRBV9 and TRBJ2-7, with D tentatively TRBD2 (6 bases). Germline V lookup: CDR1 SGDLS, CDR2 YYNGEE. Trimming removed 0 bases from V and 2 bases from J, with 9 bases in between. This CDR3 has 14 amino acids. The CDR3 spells CASSVGGLPYEQYF. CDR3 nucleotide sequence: TGTGCCAGCAGCGTAGGGGGACTCCCCTACGAGCAGTACTTC.

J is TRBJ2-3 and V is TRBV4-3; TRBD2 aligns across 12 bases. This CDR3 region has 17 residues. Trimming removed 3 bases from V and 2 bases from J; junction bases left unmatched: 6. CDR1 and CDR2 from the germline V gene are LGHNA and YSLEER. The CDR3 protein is CASSQATSGGPTDTQYF. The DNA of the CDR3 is TGCGCCAGCAGCCAGGCGACTAGCGGGGGCCCCACAGATACGCAGTATTTT.

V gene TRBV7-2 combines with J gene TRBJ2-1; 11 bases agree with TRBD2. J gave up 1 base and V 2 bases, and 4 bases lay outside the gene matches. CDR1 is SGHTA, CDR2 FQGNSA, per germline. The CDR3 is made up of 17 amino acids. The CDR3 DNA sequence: TGTGCCAGCAGCTTACGGACTAGCGGGTTATCCTACAATGAGCAGTTCTTC. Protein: CASSLRTSGLSYNEQFF.

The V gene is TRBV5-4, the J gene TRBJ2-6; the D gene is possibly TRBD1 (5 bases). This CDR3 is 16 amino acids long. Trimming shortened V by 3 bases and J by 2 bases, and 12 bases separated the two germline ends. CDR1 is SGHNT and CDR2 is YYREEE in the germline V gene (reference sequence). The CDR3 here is CASSSGWSPGANVLTF. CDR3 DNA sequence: TGTGCCAGCAGCTCAGGGTGGAGCCCTGGGGCCAACGTCCTGACTTTC.

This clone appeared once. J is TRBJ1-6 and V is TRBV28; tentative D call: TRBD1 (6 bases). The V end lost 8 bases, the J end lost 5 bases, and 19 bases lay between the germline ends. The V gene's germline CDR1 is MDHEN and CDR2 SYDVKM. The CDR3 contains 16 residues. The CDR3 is CASGFGPTGDNSPLHF. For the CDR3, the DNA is TGTGCCAGCGGCTTTGGCCCGACAGGAGATAATTCACCCCTCCACTTT.

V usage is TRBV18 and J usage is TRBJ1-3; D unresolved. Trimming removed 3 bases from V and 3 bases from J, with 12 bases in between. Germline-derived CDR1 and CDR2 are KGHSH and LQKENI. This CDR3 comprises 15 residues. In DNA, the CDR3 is TGTGCCAGCTCACCCGGGCGGGATGGTGGAAACACCATATATTTT. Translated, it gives CASSPGRDGGNTIYF.

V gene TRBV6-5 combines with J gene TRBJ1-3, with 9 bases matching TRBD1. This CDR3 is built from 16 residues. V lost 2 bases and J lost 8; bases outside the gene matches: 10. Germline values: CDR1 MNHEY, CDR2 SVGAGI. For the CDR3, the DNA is TGTGCCAGCAGTTACGCCCCCCCAGGACAGGGGTACACCATATATTTT. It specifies CASSYAPPGQGYTIYF.

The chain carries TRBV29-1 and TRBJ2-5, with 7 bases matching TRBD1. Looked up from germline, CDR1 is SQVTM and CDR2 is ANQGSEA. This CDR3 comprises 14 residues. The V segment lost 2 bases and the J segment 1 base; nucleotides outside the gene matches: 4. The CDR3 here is CSVEKRDSQETQYF. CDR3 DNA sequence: TGCAGCGTTGAAAAACGGGACAGCCAAGAGACCCAGTACTTC.